The entry below gives a single TCR beta chain sequence along with its context. Antigen unknown. CDR3 length: 14 amino acids. V was pared by 8 bases and J by 4 bases, with 15 bases between. The germline V gene has CDR1 SGHDN and CDR2 FVKESK. MiXCR reprocessed the PCR reads for TCRdb. The sample carries about 2,500 clones, around 28% recorded once. This entry comes from a study of metastatic and nonmetastatic thyroid tumors. General study findings and limits: Malignant tumors reportedly showed significantly higher TCR beta diversity than benign nodules in both blood and tumor.

Not a single patient had been given any form of treatment at any point before undergoing thyroid surgery. This clonotype originated in a female donor with papillary thyroid cancer or a benign thyroid nodule (not recorded which). Some clones in this sample may be carry-over from other donors' samples. The chain is built from TRBV14 and TRBJ2-1, with unresolved D. The sequenced sample was tumor tissue. The CDR3 DNA follows: TGTGCCAGCTCTAGACCCTCTCCTTACAATGAGCAGTTCTTC. Amino acid sequence: CASSRPSPYNEQFF.